Described below is a single T cell receptor (beta chain) sequence and its context. Antigen: not known. The table came from immunoSEQ multiplex PCR; TCRdb's copy has only in-frame clones and leaves some out. In the table there are tens of thousands of clones, about 83% of which are singletons. Chemo-refractory metastatic non-small-cell lung cancer patients were treated with focal radiation plus CTLA-4 blockade with ipilimumab. Germline CDR1 is SQVTM and CDR2 is ANQGSEA. Trimming cost V 4 bases and J 2 bases, with 12 bases left between them. CDR3 length equals 13 residues. This entry is derived from a study of radiotherapy plus CTLA-4 blockade in lung cancer. Study-level background: Objective responses were recorded in over 15% of patients, with disease control recorded in 25% to 35%. Findings and limits, study-wide: TCR clones of tumor origin grew in blood after radiotherapy plus ipilimumab.

The chain combines TRBV29-1 with TRBJ2-7; the D gene is possibly TRBD1 (6 bases). The receptor comes from a human donor with non-small cell lung cancer whose response to radiotherapy plus ipilimumab could not be evaluated. The specimen was peripheral blood, collected from a patient treated with radiotherapy plus ipilimumab. In nucleotides, the CDR3 is TGCAGCGTTGGACAGGCCATCACCTACGAGCAGTACTTC. Its protein product is CSVGQAITYEQYF.